This is a list of T cell receptor beta chains from one sample in a study of identifying expanded T cells in peripheral blood. Using immunoSEQ multiplex PCR, the repertoire was profiled, and TCRdb retains in-frame clones only, with some absent. The data contain approximately 83,000 clones, approximately 84% of them singletons. Sample: blood. The receptors come from a person aged 18 to 75 in good health. Both conserved end residues are part of each CDR3. D genes are given only for firm matches. Some rows mark clone size as missing; the rest say once, few, many or name a class of expanded clone.

- | TRBJ1-5 | TRBV6-1 | - | TGTGCCAGCAGTGAACCCTATAGCAATCAGCCCCAGCATTTT | CASSEPYSNQPQHF
- | TRBJ2-3 | TRBV27 | - | TGTGCCAGCAGTGTAGGGACTAGCACAGATACGCAGTATTTT | CASSVGTSTDTQYF
- | TRBJ1-1 | TRBV25-1 | - | TGTGCCAGCAGGGCTGGGTTCTTCGGTACTGAAGCTTTCTTT | CASRAGFFGTEAFF
- | TRBJ2-7 | TRBV6-1 | - | TGTGCCAGCAGTGACTCGCAAGGGGCGAGTTACGAGCAGTACTTC | CASSDSQGASYEQYF
- | TRBJ2-3 | TRBV7-8 | TRBD2 | TGTGCCAGCAACGGCCTAGCGGCTAGCACAGATACGCAGTATTTT | CASNGLAASTDTQYF
- | TRBJ2-5 | TRBV11-2 | - | TGTGCCAGCAGCTCTACTCGGGGACGGACCCAGTACTTC | CASSSTRGRTQYF
- | TRBJ1-2 | TRBV7-9 | TRBD1 | TGTGCCAGCAGCCCCGGACAGGGCCTCAACTATGGCTACACCTTC | CASSPGQGLNYGYTF
- | TRBJ2-7 | TRBV11-2 | - | TGTGCCAGCAGCCCCGTGGGGAGGCAGGGCTACGAGCAGTACTTC | CASSPVGRQGYEQYF
few | TRBJ1-1 | TRBV7-9 | - | TGTGCCAGCATGGGAACAGCTAACACTGAAGCTTTCTTT | CASMGTANTEAFF
- | TRBJ1-2 | TRBV6-4 | - | TGTGCCAGCAGTGACTCGACGGGGGTGGCTAATGGCTACACCTTC | CASSDSTGVANGYTF
- | TRBJ1-1 | TRBV18 | - | TGTGCCAGCTCACCAACGGGACTTGCCGGCACTGAAGCTTTCTTT | CASSPTGLAGTEAFF
- | TRBJ1-1 | TRBV7-8 | - | TGTGCCAGCAGCTTATGGGCAGATGTGAACACTGAAGCTTTCTTT | CASSLWADVNTEAFF
- | TRBJ2-7 | TRBV6-5 | - | TGTGCCAGCAGTGAAGTGCGTGGTCATGCCGAGCAGTACTTC | CASSEVRGHAEQYF
- | TRBJ2-7 | TRBV30 | - | TGTGCCTGGAGTCAACAGGGCTACGAGCAGTACTTC | CAWSQQGYEQYF
- | TRBJ2-5 | TRBV5-4 | - | TGTGCCAGCAGCCCCGCCGGGACTCTAAAGTTGGCCCAGTACTTC | CASSPAGTLKLAQYF
- | TRBJ2-1 | TRBV18 | - | TGTGCCAGCTCACCCGAGGATGAGCAGTTCTTC | CASSPEDEQFF
few | TRBJ1-2 | TRBV19 | - | TGTGCCAGTAGCAAAGGGACCGCGAACTATGGCTACACCTTC | CASSKGTANYGYTF
- | TRBJ1-1 | TRBV5-1 | - | TGCGCCAGCAGCTCCAGGGGGAACACTGAAGCTTTCTTT | CASSSRGNTEAFF
- | TRBJ1-2 | TRBV10-3 | TRBD1 | TGTGCCATCAGTCTCGGGACAGAATCTAATGGCTACACCTTC | CAISLGTESNGYTF
- | TRBJ1-1 | TRBV5-5 | - | TGTGCCAGCAGCTTCCTAGACTGGAACACTGAAGCTTTCTTT | CASSFLDWNTEAFF
once | TRBJ2-7 | TRBV27 | - | TGTGCCAGCAGTTTATCCGCTGGGTCCCAGACCGAGCAGTACTTC | CASSLSAGSQTEQYF
- | TRBJ1-1 | TRBV13 | - | TGTGCCAGCAGCTTAAGACGGAGGACTGAAGCTTTCTTT | CASSLRRRTEAFF
- | TRBJ2-2 | TRBV5-4 | - | TGTGCCAGCAGCCCCCTGTCCGGGGAGCTGTTTTTT | CASSPLSGELFF
- | TRBJ1-1 | TRBV7-2 | - | TGTGCCAGCAGCCCTCCCGGATACAGGGCGGGATGGACTGAAGCTTTCTTT | CASSPPGYRAGWTEAFF
- | TRBJ1-2 | TRBV19 | - | TGTGCCAGCAACCAACCATCGACCTTAAACTATGGCTACACCTTC | CASNQPSTLNYGYTF
- | TRBJ2-7 | TRBV5-1 | - | TGCGCCAGCAGCTTTGTCTCCGGGGGCGTTCGCGAGCAGTACTTC | CASSFVSGGVREQYF
- | TRBJ2-6 | TRBV30 | - | TGTGCCTGGAGTGTTGGGCACGCAAGCTCTGGGGCCAACGTCCTGACTTTC | CAWSVGHASSGANVLTF
- | TRBJ1-1 | TRBV28 | TRBD1 | TGTGCCAGCAGTCGGCGACAGGGCCGTTTCACTGAAGCTTTCTTT | CASSRRQGRFTEAFF
- | TRBJ1-1 | TRBV4-1 | - | TGCGCCAGCAGCCAAGATCTGCCTATGTCGTCCGCAGGTCTCCCTTTCTTT | CASSQDLPMSSAGLPFF
- | TRBJ1-2 | TRBV7-3 | TRBD1 | TGTGCCAGCAGCTTAACCCGGGACAGGGGCTATGGCTACACCTTC | CASSLTRDRGYGYTF
- | TRBJ1-1 | TRBV6-1 | - | TGTGCCAGCAGTGAAAGCATGAACACTGAAGCTTTCTTT | CASSESMNTEAFF
- | TRBJ1-5 | TRBV27 | - | TGTGCCAGCAGTTTAGGAAAATATCAGCCCCAGCATTTT | CASSLGKYQPQHF
- | TRBJ1-3 | TRBV6-1 | - | TGTGCCAGCAGTGAGGTCCGGGGAAGAGGAAACACCATATATTTT | CASSEVRGRGNTIYF
- | TRBJ1-4 | TRBV27 | TRBD1 | TGTGCCAGCAGACAGGGGTGGGGAACTAATGAAAAACTGTTTTTT | CASRQGWGTNEKLFF
- | TRBJ2-4 | TRBV5-1 | - | TGCGCCAGCAGTGGAGCCGGCAAAAACATTCAGTACTTC | CASSGAGKNIQYF
- | TRBJ1-1 | TRBV5-6 | TRBD1 | TGTGCCAGCAGCTTAACCTGGACAGGGGGTTACACTGAAGCTTTCTTT | CASSLTWTGGYTEAFF
- | TRBJ2-2 | TRBV7-2 | - | TGTGCCAGCAGCTTAGCTCGCCGGACCGGGGAGCTGTTTTTT | CASSLARRTGELFF
once | TRBJ1-6 | TRBV5-4 | - | TGTGCCAGCAGCTGGGGTTCGTCTGATAATTCACCCCTCCACTTT | CASSWGSSDNSPLHF
- | TRBJ1-6 | TRBV30 | - | TGTGCCTGGAGGCCGACATTATCACCCCTCCACTTT | CAWRPTLSPLHF
few | TRBJ1-1 | TRBV11-2 | - | TGTGCCAGCAGCTTCCAGGGAGGCACTGAAGCTTTCTTT | CASSFQGGTEAFF
- | TRBJ1-2 | TRBV6-1 | - | TGTGCCAGCAGTGAATTCGGGGACGCTGGCTACACCTTC | CASSEFGDAGYTF
- | TRBJ1-5 | TRBV2 | - | TGTGCCAGCAGTCCCCCTGGCCTCAATCAGCCCCAGCATTTT | CASSPPGLNQPQHF